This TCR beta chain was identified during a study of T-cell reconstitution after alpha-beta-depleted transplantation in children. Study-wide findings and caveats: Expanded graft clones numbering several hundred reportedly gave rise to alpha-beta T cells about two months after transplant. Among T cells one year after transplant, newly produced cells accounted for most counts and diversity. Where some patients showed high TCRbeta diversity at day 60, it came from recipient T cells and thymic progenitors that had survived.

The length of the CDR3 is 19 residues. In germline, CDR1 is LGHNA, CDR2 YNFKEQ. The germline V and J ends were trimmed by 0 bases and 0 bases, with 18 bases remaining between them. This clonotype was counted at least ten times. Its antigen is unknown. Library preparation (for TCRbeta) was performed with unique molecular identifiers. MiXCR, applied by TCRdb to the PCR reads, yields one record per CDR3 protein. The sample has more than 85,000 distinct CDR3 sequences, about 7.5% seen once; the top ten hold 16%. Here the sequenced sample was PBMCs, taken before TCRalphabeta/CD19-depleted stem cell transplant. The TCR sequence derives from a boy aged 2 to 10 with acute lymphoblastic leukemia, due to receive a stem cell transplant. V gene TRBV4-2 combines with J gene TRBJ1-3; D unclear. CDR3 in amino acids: CASSQDLTRAGRSGNTIYF. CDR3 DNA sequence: TGTGCCAGCAGCCAAGATTTGACGCGGGCGGGCCGCTCTGGAAACACCATATATTTT.